The 7 T cell receptor beta chains presented below share a single source sample, sequenced in a study of blood T cell repertoires in COVID-19. Assay: immunoSEQ multiplex PCR; the TCRdb copy retains only in-frame clones and omits some. This table holds some 200,000 clones, around 80% found once. The sequenced sample consisted of peripheral blood. These receptors all come from a man younger than 45 with active or convalescent COVID-19.

This chain uses TRBV11-3 with TRBJ1-4, with D tentatively TRBD1 (6 bases). The CDR3 runs 16 residues. Germline-derived CDR1 and CDR2 are SGHNT and YENEEA. Trimming took 4 bases from V and 11 from J, leaving 23 bases between them. CDR3 sequence (DNA): TGTGCCAGCAGCTCACCACGGGGGGGGCCCAGAGGGAAACTGTTTTTT. Translation gives CASSSPRGGPRGKLFF.

This clone was observed a few times. This sequence joins TRBV2 and TRBJ2-1; 10 bases agree with TRBD2. Germline trimming cut 7 bases from V and 9 bases from J; bases unmatched to any gene: 9. The CDR3 contains 14 residues. Germline V gene lookup returns CDR1 SNHLY and CDR2 FYNNEI. CDR3 sequence: CASTGTSARGEQFF. In DNA, the CDR3 is TGTGCCAGCACCGGGACTAGCGCAAGGGGTGAGCAGTTCTTC.

This rearrangement joins TRBV24-1 to TRBJ1-1; D is perhaps TRBD1 (6 bases). CDR1 and CDR2 (germline): KGHDR, SFDVKD. The V end lost 3 bases, the J end lost 3 bases, and 7 bases lay between the germline ends. CDR3 size: 13 residues. The DNA of the CDR3 is TGTGCCACCAGTGATGGACAGTACACTGAAGCTTTCTTT. Translation: CATSDGQYTEAFF.

This CDR3 is CASSLSSTGGFETQYF. In DNA, the CDR3 is TGTGCCAGCAGTTTATCATCGACAGGGGGCTTTGAGACCCAGTACTTC. This sequence joins TRBV6-5 and TRBJ2-5, with TRBD1 matching 10 bases. The CDR3 extends over 16 amino acids. Trimming took 4 bases from V and 5 from J; bases not matched to a gene: 10. Per the germline V gene, CDR1 is MNHEY and CDR2 is SVGAGI.

The J gene is TRBJ1-5, the V gene TRBV28; D remains ambiguous. CDR1 MDHEN and CDR2 SYDVKM come from the germline V gene. Trimming pared 7 bases from V and 0 bases from J, leaving 10 bases between. The CDR3 loop spans 14 amino acids. The CDR3 sequence is CASNPENSNQPQHF. CDR3 coding DNA: TGTGCCAGCAACCCGGAGAATAGCAATCAGCCCCAGCATTTT.

The chain has TRBV24-1 and TRBJ2-5; the D is unclear. V was clipped by 4 bases and J by 2 bases, with 10 bases between them. Germline CDR1 and CDR2: KGHDR and SFDVKD. CDR3 length: 14 amino acids. CDR3 sequence: CATSDPTVQETQYF. For the CDR3, the DNA is TGTGCCACCAGTGACCCCACGGTTCAAGAGACCCAGTACTTC.

The chain combines TRBV30 with TRBJ2-2; D remains ambiguous. V was pared by 4 bases and J by 1 base, with 10 bases between. This CDR3 spans 14 amino acids. Germline values: CDR1 GTSNPN, CDR2 SVGIG (reference sequence). The CDR3 bases are TGTGCCTGGACCGAAAACGGGAACACCGGGGAGCTGTTTTTT. Its translation: CAWTENGNTGELFF.